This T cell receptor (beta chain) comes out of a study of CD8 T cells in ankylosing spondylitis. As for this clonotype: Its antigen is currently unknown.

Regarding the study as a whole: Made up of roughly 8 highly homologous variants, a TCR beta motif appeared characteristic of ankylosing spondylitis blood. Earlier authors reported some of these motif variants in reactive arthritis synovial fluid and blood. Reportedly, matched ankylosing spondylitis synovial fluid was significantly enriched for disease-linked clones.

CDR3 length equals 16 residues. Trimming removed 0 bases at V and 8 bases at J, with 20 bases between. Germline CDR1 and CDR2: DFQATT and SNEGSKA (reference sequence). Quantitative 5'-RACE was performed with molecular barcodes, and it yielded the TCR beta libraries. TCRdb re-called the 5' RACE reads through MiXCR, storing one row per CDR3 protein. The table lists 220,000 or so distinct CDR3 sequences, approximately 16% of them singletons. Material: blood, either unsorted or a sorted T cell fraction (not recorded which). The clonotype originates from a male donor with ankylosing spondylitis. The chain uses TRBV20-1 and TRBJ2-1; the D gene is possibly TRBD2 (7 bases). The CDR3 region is CSAREGGRGSRDEQFF. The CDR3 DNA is TGCAGTGCTAGAGAGGGAGGGAGGGGGTCGAGGGATGAGCAGTTCTTC.